This T cell receptor (beta chain) was captured by sequencing in a study of monozygotic twins with inflammatory bowel disease. Germline CDR1 is LGHDT and CDR2 is YNNKEL (reference sequence). The CDR3 runs to 18 residues. Points from the study as a whole: Relative to healthy twins, IBD patients had fewer clonotypes in common with others, a gap that was especially apparent with disease activity. The authors found no support for a single strong IBD-associated signal or clonotype. Using the inverse Simpson index, IBD patients had lower TCRbeta diversity than healthy co-twins.

Turning to this clonotype: Its antigen remains unknown.

UMIs with a 6-nucleotide sample barcode were added by template switching. From the 5' RACE reads, TCRdb lists one entry per CDR3 protein and no DNA. The sample is made up of approximately 330,000 distinct CDR3 sequences, and the top ten hold approximately 2% of it. Sequences were obtained from blood. The chain is built from TRBV3-1 and TRBJ1-1; as DNA is missing, the TRBD1 call by TCRdb cannot be tested. The sequence derives from a human donor with ulcerative colitis or Crohn's disease, or a healthy co-twin of an affected twin (not recorded which). CDR3 in amino acids: CASSRPPGQARFNTEAFF.